This entry is about one T cell receptor (beta chain). The antigen is not known. This sample is part of a study of T cells after yellow fever vaccination. Whole-study results and caveats: Most clones from primary vaccination resurfaced after the booster (approximately 97% CD4, approximately 88% CD8). Any FACS-sorted repertoire could hold abundant clonotypes that contaminate it from the bulk population.

A universal primer site and UMIs were added as TCR cDNA was made by 5'RACE template switching. MiXCR, applied by TCRdb to the 5' RACE reads, yields one record per CDR3 protein. This table holds 250,000 to 400,000 distinct CDR3 sequences, over 4% found once. CDR3 size: 13 residues. Germline values: CDR1 DFQATT, CDR2 SNEGSKA (reference sequence). The ends lost 4 bases at V and 1 base at J; junction bases unmatched: 1. Material: PBMCs, obtained 5 days after the yellow fever booster vaccination. The sequence derives from a man between 18 and 29 years old who received the YFV17D yellow fever vaccine. V gene TRBV20-1 combines with J gene TRBJ2-5, with 9 bases lining up with TRBD2. The CDR3 DNA reads TGCAGTGCTAATAGCGGGGGCCAAGAGACCCAGTACTTC. Its protein product is CSANSGGQETQYF.